A selection of T cell receptor beta chains follows, all from one sample in a study of response to subunit inactivated influenza vaccine. TCRdb fed the RT-PCR reads into MiXCR, producing one record per CDR3 protein. The sample consists of 500,000 to 700,000 distinct CDR3 sequences, roughly a quarter of them appearing once. The data also belong to a second study, concerning T cells expressing NK-cell markers.

The specimen was CD4+ T cells sorted from PBMCs, collected less than 13 days after vaccination. The receptors were sampled from a man in his forties or fifties who received an inactivated influenza vaccine. The CDR3 runs from the conserved cysteine through the conserved F or W. The order of the fields is CDR3 length, J gene, V gene, clone size, D gene, CDR3 protein, CDR3 DNA. The D gene is left open where the match is weak. Rows may omit the clone size; those that give it use once, few, many or a size class.

>15|TRBJ1-1|TRBV5-1|few|TRBD1
CASSRGQGMNTEAFF
TGCGCCAGCAGCAGAGGACAGGGTATGAACACTGAAGCTTTCTTT
>16|TRBJ2-2|TRBV2|many|TRBD1
CASRKTGLANTGELFF
TGTGCCAGCAGGAAGACAGGGCTCGCGAACACCGGGGAGCTGTTTTTT
>13|TRBJ1-2|TRBV29-1|.|.
CSAREGTIGGYTF
TGCAGCGCCAGGGAGGGGACAATAGGGGGCTACACCTTC
>14|TRBJ2-5|TRBV7-9|few|.
CASRPVSGRETQYF
TGTGCCAGCAGACCAGTCTCCGGGAGAGAGACCCAGTACTTC
>15|TRBJ1-3|TRBV5-1|.|.
CASSWGSLSGNTIYF
TGCGCCAGCAGCTGGGGATCTCTCTCTGGAAACACCATATATTTT
>14|TRBJ1-1|TRBV5-1|.|TRBD1
CASSRQGPNTEAFF
TGCGCCAGCAGCCGACAGGGGCCGAACACTGAAGCTTTCTTT
>13|TRBJ2-1|TRBV5-1|many|.
CASSYDSYNEQFF
TGCGCCAGCAGTTATGACAGTTACAATGAGCAGTTCTTC
>16|TRBJ2-3|TRBV24-1|.|.
CAIQGAGGDLTDTQYF
TGTGCCATTCAGGGCGCCGGGGGAGATCTGACAGATACGCAGTATTTT
>14|TRBJ2-7|TRBV5-1|few|.
CASSLGPLAYEQYF
TGCGCCAGCAGCTTGGGACCTCTAGCCTACGAGCAGTACTTC
>12|TRBJ2-2|TRBV12-3/TRBV12-4|many|.
CASSRGTGELFF
TGTGCCAGCAGCAGGGGCACCGGGGAGCTGTTTTTT
>16|TRBJ1-2|TRBV2|few|TRBD1
CASMTVGRGLAYGYTF
TGTGCCAGCATGACAGTGGGCAGGGGGCTGGCCTATGGCTACACCTTC
>16|TRBJ2-5|TRBV3-1|many|TRBD2
CASSLLGLAGQETQYF
TGTGCCAGCAGCCTTCTCGGACTAGCGGGACAAGAGACCCAGTACTTC
>18|TRBJ2-1|TRBV6-5|.|TRBD2
CASSYSVLAGVLGNEQFF
TGTGCCAGCAGTTACTCGGTACTAGCGGGAGTTCTCGGCAATGAGCAGTTCTTC
>12|TRBJ2-7|TRBV20-1|.|TRBD2
CSARRETYEQYF
TGCAGTGCTAGGCGGGAGACCTACGAGCAGTACTTC
>16|TRBJ1-5|TRBV3-1|.|.
CASSQGPAGLNQPQHF
TGTGCCAGCAGCCAAGGACCGGCAGGTCTGAATCAGCCCCAGCATTTT
>14|TRBJ2-1|TRBV19|.|TRBD1
CASSATGGVNEQFF
TGTGCCAGTAGTGCGACAGGGGGGGTCAATGAGCAGTTCTTC
>11|TRBJ2-4|TRBV24-1|many|.
CANSLYNIQYF
TGTGCCAACTCCCTCTATAACATTCAGTACTTC
>16|TRBJ1-1|TRBV7-9|few|.
CASSLAGGGSVTEAFF
TGTGCCAGCAGCTTAGCTGGCGGGGGGTCGGTCACTGAAGCTTTCTTT
>12|TRBJ2-1|TRBV14|.|TRBD2
CASSQGLAGEFF
TGTGCCAGCAGCCAAGGACTAGCGGGGGAGTTCTTC
>13|TRBJ2-7|TRBV28|few|.
CASRGGQYYEQYF
TGTGCCAGCAGGGGCGGACAGTACTACGAGCAGTACTTC
>13|TRBJ1-6|TRBV5-1|.|TRBD1
CASSSGQGTPLHF
TGCGCCAGCAGCTCGGGACAGGGGACACCCCTCCACTTT
>12|TRBJ1-2|TRBV29-1|.|.
CSLRVGFYGYTF
TGCAGCCTTCGGGTGGGATTCTATGGCTACACCTTC
>14|TRBJ2-3|TRBV7-8|few|TRBD2
CASTLGGRTDTQYF
TGTGCCAGCACCCTGGGGGGGAGAACAGATACGCAGTATTTT
>15|TRBJ2-6|TRBV6-1|.|TRBD1
CACSGTATGANVLTF
TGTGCCTGCTCAGGGACAGCGACTGGGGCCAACGTCCTGACTTTC
>13|TRBJ2-7|TRBV7-9|many|.
CASSFTTSYEQYF
TGTGCCAGCAGCTTTACCACCTCCTACGAGCAGTACTTC
>14|TRBJ1-1|TRBV5-5|few|.
CASSQEWGGTEAFF
TGTGCCAGCAGTCAGGAGTGGGGAGGGACTGAAGCTTTCTTT
>15|TRBJ1-5|TRBV28|.|TRBD1
CASRGGGQGHQPQHF
TGTGCCAGCAGGGGCGGGGGACAGGGCCATCAGCCCCAGCATTTT
>15|TRBJ2-2|TRBV7-2|few|.
CASTSPGAYTGELFF
TGTGCCAGCACCTCCCCGGGGGCATACACCGGGGAGCTGTTTTTT
>14|TRBJ1-6|TRBV9|.|.
CASSLTPEDSPLHF
TGTGCCAGCAGCCTCACTCCAGAGGATTCACCCCTCCACTTT
>13|TRBJ1-1|TRBV4-3|.|.
CASSQEYNTEAFF
TGCGCCAGCAGCCAAGAATACAACACTGAAGCTTTCTTT
>15|TRBJ2-1|TRBV24-1|few|.
CATSDFQGSYNEQFF
TGTGCCACCAGTGATTTCCAGGGCTCCTACAATGAGCAGTTCTTC
>12|TRBJ2-2|TRBV7-2|.|.
CASLTLTGELFF
TGTGCCAGCCTGACCCTCACCGGGGAGCTGTTTTTT
>19|TRBJ1-5|TRBV5-1|few|.
CASSLAWRSGGLGYQPQHF
TGCGCCAGCAGCTTGGCGTGGAGGTCGGGGGGGCTGGGGTATCAGCCCCAGCATTTT
>13|TRBJ2-3|TRBV29-1|many|.
CSVLGINTDTQYF
TGCAGCGTTCTCGGGATAAACACAGATACGCAGTATTTT
>14|TRBJ2-4|TRBV6-2/TRBV6-3|.|.
CASRRGRNSNIQYF
TGTGCCAGCAGGCGGGGGCGAAACTCAAACATTCAGTACTTC
>16|TRBJ2-3|TRBV9|few|TRBD2
CASSAHLLAERDTQYF
TGTGCCAGCAGCGCCCACCTACTAGCGGAGCGGGATACGCAGTATTTT
>16|TRBJ2-1|TRBV29-1|many|.
CSVEDELESSYNEQFF
TGCAGCGTTGAAGATGAGCTCGAGAGCTCCTACAATGAGCAGTTCTTC
>15|TRBJ2-7|TRBV5-8|few|.
CASSLAAGKVYEQYF
TGTGCCAGCAGCTTGGCCGCGGGGAAGGTCTACGAGCAGTACTTC
>16|TRBJ2-1|TRBV24-1|.|.
CATSDTQRGTHNEQFF
TGTGCCACCAGTGATACTCAACGAGGAACGCACAATGAGCAGTTCTTC
>15|TRBJ2-2|TRBV7-2|.|TRBD1
CASRPGTGGSGELFF
TGTGCCAGCAGGCCCGGGACAGGGGGCTCCGGGGAGCTGTTTTTT
>13|TRBJ2-7|TRBV6-1|.|.
CASSEFRVYEQYF
TGTGCCAGCAGTGAATTTAGGGTCTACGAGCAGTACTTC
>14|TRBJ2-3|TRBV20-1|.|.
CSASRARTTDTQYF
TGCAGTGCCAGCCGAGCGCGCACCACAGATACGCAGTATTTT
>20|TRBJ2-5|TRBV11-2|once|TRBD1
CASSLSGLIRVYRGKETQYF
TGTGCCAGCAGCTTATCAGGGCTTATCAGGGTGTACAGGGGGAAAGAGACCCAGTACTTC
>14|TRBJ1-4|TRBV6-1|.|.
CASKTSATNEKLFF
TGTGCCAGCAAAACTAGTGCAACTAATGAAAAACTGTTTTTT
>16|TRBJ2-3|TRBV4-3|.|.
CASSQVLGGSTDTQYF
TGCGCCAGCAGCCAAGTCCTTGGGGGGAGCACAGATACGCAGTATTTT
>19|TRBJ2-1|TRBV7-8|.|TRBD1
CASSLTGTGVTSSYNEQFF
TGTGCCAGCAGCTTGACCGGGACAGGGGTGACGAGCTCCTACAATGAGCAGTTCTTC
>14|TRBJ2-5|TRBV29-1|few|TRBD1
CSARTGHGGETQYF
TGCAGCGCCCGGACAGGGCACGGAGGAGAGACCCAGTACTTC
>15|TRBJ2-2|TRBV9|.|.
CASSVAQGGAGELFF
TGTGCCAGCAGCGTAGCGCAGGGAGGCGCCGGGGAGCTGTTTTTT
>14|TRBJ1-2|TRBV15|.|.
CATSRDTGSYGYTF
TGTGCCACCAGCAGAGATACCGGCTCCTATGGCTACACCTTC
>15|TRBJ1-1|TRBV20-1|few|TRBD1
CSARARQGLNTEAFF
TGCAGTGCTAGAGCCAGACAGGGCCTGAACACTGAAGCTTTCTTT
>15|TRBJ1-3|TRBV3-1|.|.
CASSHRGSSGNTIYF
TGTGCCAGCAGCCATCGAGGAAGCTCTGGAAACACCATATATTTT
>16|TRBJ2-1|TRBV5-1|few|TRBD2
CASSLRWGSGTNEQFF
TGCGCCAGCAGCTTGAGGTGGGGTAGCGGGACTAATGAGCAGTTCTTC
>13|TRBJ2-5|TRBV7-9|few|TRBD2
CASTTGGQETQYF
TGTGCCAGCACCACGGGAGGCCAAGAGACCCAGTACTTC
>17|TRBJ1-1|TRBV6-5|few|.
CASSYSSLRQGNTEAFF
TGTGCCAGCAGTTACTCGAGTTTGCGGCAGGGGAACACTGAAGCTTTCTTT
>14|TRBJ2-5|TRBV3-1|.|TRBD1
CASSRGTGEETQYF
TGTGCCAGCAGCCGCGGGACAGGTGAAGAGACCCAGTACTTC
>17|TRBJ1-2|TRBV15|.|.
CATSRDPSRYLNYGYTF
TGTGCCACCAGCAGAGATCCTTCAAGATACCTAAACTATGGCTACACCTTC
>15|TRBJ2-2|TRBV18|.|.
CASSPPNGDTGELFF
TGTGCCAGCTCACCACCGAATGGAGACACCGGGGAGCTGTTTTTT
>13|TRBJ2-1|TRBV4-2|many|.
CASSQSDALGQFF
TGTGCCAGCAGCCAATCGGATGCACTGGGGCAGTTCTTC